This T cell receptor beta chain is from a study of CD8 T cells in ankylosing spondylitis. Study results and caveats: It appeared that ankylosing spondylitis blood was characterized by a TCR beta motif of under ten highly homologous variants.

The CDR3 consists of 15 residues. V was clipped by 5 bases and J by 1 base; unmatched bases: 7. CDR1 is SNHLY, CDR2 FYNNEI, per germline. On this clonotype: The antigen remains undetermined.

The TCR beta libraries were generated through quantitative 5'-RACE incorporating molecular barcodes. Via MiXCR, TCRdb re-called the 5' RACE reads, giving one row per CDR3 protein. The data show over 450,000 distinct CDR3 sequences, about 13% seen once. The rearrangement joins TRBV2 to TRBJ2-5; TRBD1 agrees at 7 bases. Sequencing input: blood, either unsorted or a sorted T cell fraction (not recorded which). The source of this sequence is a male donor with ankylosing spondylitis. CDR3 sequence: CASSPRTGTQETQYF. The CDR3, as DNA: TGTGCCAGCAGTCCCAGGACAGGCACCCAAGAGACCCAGTACTTC. Complete variable domain (other parts from reference TRBV2 and TRBJ2-5): EPEVTQTPSHQVTQMGQEVILRCVPISNHLYFYWYRQILGQKVEFLVSFYNNEISEKSEIFDDQFSVERPDGSNFTLKIRSTKLEDSAMYFCASSPRTGTQETQYFGPGTRLLVL.